This T cell receptor beta chain emerged from a study of cytomegalovirus exposure and HLA in healthy donors. Study findings and constraints: Later on, an analysis tied approximately 17,000 TCR beta sequences to HLA alleles at 0.05 false discovery rate.

About this clone itself: Its antigen is unknown.

The study ran its PCR with 60 Vbeta and 13 Jbeta primers. Sequencing used immunoSEQ multiplex PCR; TCRdb keeps in-frame clones, though not all of them. The sample totals 100,000 to 150,000 clones. Germline V gene data show CDR1 as SGHNT and CDR2 as YENEEA. Trimming cost V 1 base and J 4 bases, with 6 bases left between them. The length of the CDR3 is 13 residues. The sequence derives from a man in his forties or fifties in good health and CMV-seronegative. Sequencing input: PBMCs. The genes are TRBV11-3 and TRBJ2-3, with a weak D call TRBD2 (6 bases). As DNA, the CDR3 is TGTGCCAGCAGCTTAGGGGGGGCAGATACGCAGTATTTT. It translates to CASSLGGADTQYF.